Below, one TCR beta chain is given with its context. The antigen is unknown. The sample belongs to a study of cytomegalovirus exposure and HLA in healthy donors. Findings of the study overall: Most subjects' HLA-A and HLA-B alleles were reportedly predicted from TCR beta sequences.

Trimming removed 2 bases from V and 1 base from J; junction bases left unmatched: 5. The CDR3 has 15 amino acids. CDR1 and CDR2 (germline): SGHNT, YYREEE (reference sequence). Researchers ran the PCR with 60 Vbeta and 13 Jbeta primers. Profiled with immunoSEQ multiplex PCR; TCRdb holds only in-frame clones, not every one. The sample table sets out under 50,000 clones. This TCR derives from a male donor in good health and CMV-seronegative. Sequencing used PBMCs. V and J are TRBV5-4 and TRBJ1-1; 7 bases align to TRBD1. CDR3: CASSFPDRPNTEAFF. As DNA, the CDR3 is TGTGCCAGCAGCTTTCCGGACAGGCCGAACACTGAAGCTTTCTTT.